This T cell receptor (beta chain) stems from a study of shared clonotypes between healthy human individuals. Germline V gene data show CDR1 as SGHKS and CDR2 as YYEKEE (reference sequence). V was trimmed by 2 bases and J by 4 bases, leaving 7 bases between them. The CDR3 length is 12 residues. Template for every sorted-subset replicate PCR totaled 200 to 250 ng DNA, roughly 30,000 T cell genomes. Libraries were prepared by immunoSEQ multiplex PCR; TCRdb keeps only in-frame clonotypes and omits some of them. The profile shows just over 2,000,000 clones, approximately 95% of them singletons. Terminally differentiated effector memory CD45RA+ cells were excluded from the naive CD8 cells, which were CD45RO-negative and positively selected for CCR7. Remarks on this clone: Additional DNA sequences in this sample encode the identical CDR3.

Sequencing input: naive CD8+ T cells sorted from blood. This TCR came from a young man in good health. V gene TRBV5-5 combines with J gene TRBJ2-7; unclear D gene. The CDR3 sequence is CASSFSGYEQYF. For the CDR3, the DNA is TGTGCCAGCAGCTTCTCCGGTTACGAGCAGTACTTC.